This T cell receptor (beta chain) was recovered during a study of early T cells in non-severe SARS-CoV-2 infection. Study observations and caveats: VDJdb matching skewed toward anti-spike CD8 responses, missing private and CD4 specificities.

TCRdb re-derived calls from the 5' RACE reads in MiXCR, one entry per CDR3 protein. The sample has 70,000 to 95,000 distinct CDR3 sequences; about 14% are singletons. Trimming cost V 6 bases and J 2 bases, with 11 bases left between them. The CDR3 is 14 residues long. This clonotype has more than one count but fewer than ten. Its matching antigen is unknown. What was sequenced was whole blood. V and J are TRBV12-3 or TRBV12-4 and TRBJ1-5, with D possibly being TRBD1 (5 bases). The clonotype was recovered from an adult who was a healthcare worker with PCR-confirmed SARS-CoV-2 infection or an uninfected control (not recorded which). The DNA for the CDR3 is TGTGCCAGCAGCGACCTGGGGGGCAATCAGCCCCAGCATTTT. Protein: CASSDLGGNQPQHF.